This TCR beta chain was found in a study of pediatric ulcerative colitis (dated by TCRdb to between 2017 and 2020). With respect to the entire study: Of the ulcerative colitis patients, about 7 had pancolitis and two had left-sided colitis, and histology in every patient was consistent with ulcerative colitis. Under 10 newly diagnosed, treatment-naive pediatric ulcerative colitis patients and a handful of non-IBD control children each provided paired blood and rectal samples. By Pediatric Ulcerative Colitis Activity Index, mild disease was classified in a couple of patients, moderate disease in several and acute severe colitis in three.

The research as a whole found: For technical reasons, the blood samples of a couple of patients yielded substantially fewer templates, so those samples were excluded from the blood-rectal overlap analysis. Repertoires were derived from total lymphocyte DNA, so rare subsets such as regulatory T cells may have patterns not reflected. A couple of rectal CDR3 clonotypes turned up in every ulcerative colitis patient but in none of the controls. Rectal repertoire features separated controls, mild-moderate and acute severe colitis patients; acute severe colitis showed reduced rectal diversity due to clonal expansions. With only a handful of individuals, the healthy control group was small. Significantly higher autologous blood-rectal clonal overlap was found in ulcerative colitis patients than in controls, which suggested increased T cell trafficking to inflamed tissue.

No immunosuppressive medication had been given to the ulcerative colitis patients before the diagnostic colonoscopy. Blood was sampled at the same time as the colonoscopy. The Wizard kit (Promega) was used to extract genomic DNA from the blood and intestinal samples. Rearranged CDR3 beta regions were amplified from genomic DNA with multiplex V and J primers using the immunoSEQ TRB Survey service. Survey-level sequencing depth of up to 500,000 reads per sample was used to keep depth equal across samples. Libraries were purified and pooled, and sequencing was performed on Illumina technology. In the original analysis: Productive clonality, sample overlap, pairwise scatters, CDR3 beta length, V/D/J gene usage and productiveness were all assessed with the immunoSEQ online tools. Calculated diversity was the number of unique rearrangements divided by total templates times 100; Shannon and Simpson indices were also computed. Principal component analysis used the R prcomp function and ggbiplot package on Z-score normalized data. Blood-rectal clonal overlap within each subject was quantified with Morisita's index. TCRdb provides this immuneACCESS table in a form limited to in-frame rearrangements. Some clones are lacking; in checked studies, under half of them reflect an unresolved V gene, and why the rest are absent is not known. The V and J calls and clone size were taken over from that table, and D and trimming were inferred from the DNA. In this sample the table shows 25,000 to 35,000 clones, roughly four fifths of which occur a single time. Of the sample, approximately 4.5% falls within the top ten clones.

With regard to this clone: The target of this receptor is not known. Base qualities were left out, and no much larger clone turns up one base away.

Looking up the germline V gene yields CDR1 MDHEN and CDR2 SYDVKM. The CDR3 runs 18 residues from the cysteine to the phenylalanine. Only the CDR3 part of the read is kept: 54 bases, read in frame from the first base. Germline trimming: 5 bases from V, 7 bases from J; junction bases outside gene matches: 19. The rearrangement joined TRBV28 to TRBJ2-1; 8 central bases correspond to TRBD2. The specimen sequenced was blood. The clonotype comes from a boy aged 5-17 years with severe ulcerative colitis. The DNA reads TGTGCCAGCAGTCCAACCGGGGGAGGCCAACTAGCGGCAAATGAGCAGTTCTTC. Its product reads: CASSPTGGGQLAANEQFF.